This passage covers 26 T cell receptor beta chains from one sample sequenced in a study of cytomegalovirus exposure and HLA in healthy donors. 13 Jbeta primers and 60 Vbeta primers were used for the PCR. TCRdb keeps only in-frame clones here, not all; method: immunoSEQ multiplex PCR. The sample comprises 70,000 to 85,000 clones, roughly 72% of which are singletons, and roughly 9.1% rests with the top ten. Sequencing was performed on PBMCs. These TCRs come from a man in his forties in good health and CMV-seropositive.

This chain links TRBV5-1 with TRBJ1-1, with TRBD1 matching over 12 bases. CDR1 is SGHRS and CDR2 is YFSETQ in the germline V gene. Trimming at V came to 4 bases and at J to 6 bases, leaving 4 bases not matched to a gene. There are 14 residues in the CDR3. The DNA of the CDR3 is TGCGCCAGCAGCCCGGGACAGGGGGCCGCTGAAGCTTTCTTT. Residues: CASSPGQGAAEAFF.

DNA for the CDR3: TGCGCCAGCAGCTTGGGTTTAGGGGTAGGAGAGCAGTTCTTC. Its protein product is CASSLGLGVGEQFF. The chain recombines TRBV5-1 with TRBJ2-1; D is possibly TRBD1 (5 bases). This CDR3 is built from 14 residues. Germline V gene sequence: CDR1 SGHRS, CDR2 YFSETQ. Deletions cut 0 bases from V and 10 bases from J, with 14 bases between.

The gene calls are TRBV28 and TRBJ1-5, with D perhaps matching TRBD1 (5 bases). Germline V CDR1 and CDR2: MDHEN, SYDVKM. The germline V and J ends were trimmed by 2 bases and 7 bases, with 15 bases remaining between them. The CDR3 loop spans 15 amino acids. DNA of the CDR3: TGTGCCAGCAGTTTAGGGGCAGCCTCGAAACAGCCCCAGCATTTT. It translates to CASSLGAASKQPQHF.

The genes are TRBV7-6 and TRBJ2-2, with no clear D. This CDR3 spans 13 amino acids. V was shortened by 5 bases and J by 1 base, with 5 bases between the two germline ends. CDR1 and CDR2 (germline): SGHVS, FNYEAQ. The CDR3 nucleotides are TGTGCCAGCAGCACAAAGAACACCGGGGAGCTGTTTTTT. Protein sequence: CASSTKNTGELFF.

This clone has a handful of counts. J is TRBJ1-5 and V is TRBV11-2; D is ambiguous. The CDR3 loop spans 15 amino acids. V lost 2 bases to trimming and J lost 1 base, with 9 bases between them. The V gene's germline CDR1 is SGHAT and CDR2 FQNNGV. CDR3 protein: CASSLRGMSNQPQHF. The CDR3 DNA reads as TGTGCCAGCAGCTTACGCGGGATGAGCAATCAGCCCCAGCATTTT.

The chain uses TRBV28 and TRBJ2-7; 9 bases line up with TRBD2. The germline CDR1 and CDR2 sequences are MDHEN and SYDVKM. V was clipped by 6 bases and J by 2 bases; unmatched bases: 14. This CDR3 is built from 17 residues. CDR3 residues: CASSPPHLAGYPYEQYF. DNA of the CDR3: TGTGCCAGCAGCCCCCCTCATCTAGCGGGGTACCCCTACGAGCAGTACTTC.

The V and J genes are TRBV5-1 and TRBJ2-2; TRBD1 agrees at 8 bases. The germline CDR1 and CDR2 sequences are SGHRS and YFSETQ. This CDR3 has 16 residues. J was trimmed by 4 bases and V by 1 base; bases with no gene match: 6. The CDR3 loop is CASSLSETGVTGELFF. The CDR3 nucleotides read TGCGCCAGCAGCTTGTCCGAGACAGGGGTCACCGGGGAGCTGTTTTTT.

A few counts support this clone. This chain uses TRBV5-4 with TRBJ1-1; unclear D gene. The V gene lost 5 bases and the J gene lost 1 base, with 12 bases spanning the gap. The CDR3 is 14 residues long. Germline-derived CDR1 and CDR2 are SGHNT and YYREEE (reference sequence). In DNA, the CDR3 is TGTGCCAGCAGTCCCGCCCCTACGAACACTGAAGCTTTCTTT. Amino acid sequence: CASSPAPTNTEAFF. Combining the CDR3 with reference TRBV5-4 and TRBJ1-1 gives the whole variable domain ETGVTQSPTHLIKTRGQQVTLRCSSQSGHNTVSWYQQALGQGPQFIFQYYREEENGRGNFPPRFSGLQFPNYSSELNVNALELDDSALYLCASSPAPTNTEAFFGQGTRLTVV.

The chain carries TRBV13 and TRBJ2-2, with D hard to call. With 2 bases removed from V and 8 bases from J, the gap between germline ends came to 24 bases. This CDR3 contains 18 residues. Germline V CDR1 and CDR2: PRHDT, FYEKMQ (reference sequence). The CDR3 protein is CASSLTVTASTHQGELFF. Here the CDR3 DNA reads TGTGCCAGCAGCTTAACGGTCACGGCTAGTACCCACCAAGGGGAGCTGTTTTTT.

The CDR3 nucleotides are TGTGCCAGCTGGTCTAGCGGGACCTACGAGCAGTACTTC. Its protein product is CASWSSGTYEQYF. The chain joins TRBV2 to TRBJ2-7; 9 nucleotides agree with TRBD2. The CDR3 is made up of 13 amino acids. Germline CDR1 is SNHLY and CDR2 is FYNNEI. V trimming: 8 bases; J trimming: 2 bases; junction bases outside the gene matches: 4.

This sequence joins TRBV2 and TRBJ1-5; TRBD1 matches at 9 bases. The CDR3 contains 13 residues. Germline CDR1 is SNHLY and CDR2 is FYNNEI. V shed 5 bases and J 7 bases; nucleotides not matched to a gene: 3. This CDR3 is CASSSDRGQPQHF. In nucleotides, the CDR3 is TGTGCCAGCAGTTCGGACAGGGGACAGCCCCAGCATTTT. Full variable domain (outside the CDR3, taken from reference TRBV2 and TRBJ1-5): EPEVTQTPSHQVTQMGQEVILRCVPISNHLYFYWYRQILGQKVEFLVSFYNNEISEKSEIFDDQFSVERPDGSNFTLKIRSTKLEDSAMYFCASSSDRGQPQHFGDGTRLSIL.

This clone was found a few times. The chain uses TRBV28 and TRBJ2-1, with 9 bases identical to TRBD1. V lost 2 bases to trimming and J lost 4 bases; unmatched junction nucleotides: 6. CDR1 and CDR2 (germline): MDHEN, SYDVKM. The CDR3 extends over 16 amino acids. Here the CDR3 DNA reads TGTGCCAGCAGTTTACCCACAGGGGGCGCTTACAATGAGCAGTTCTTC. This translates into CASSLPTGGAYNEQFF.

This clone was detected once. J is TRBJ2-3 and V is TRBV7-9, with D tentatively TRBD2 (6 bases). Germline V lookup: CDR1 SEHNR, CDR2 FQNEAQ (reference sequence). This CDR3 has 15 residues. Between the trimmed V and J ends, which lost 5 bases and 5 bases, there was a span of 17 bases. DNA for the CDR3: TGTGCCAGCAGCGATCATAGGACTATCGTAGATACGCAGTATTTT. It yields the protein CASSDHRTIVDTQYF.

This chain uses TRBV7-3 with TRBJ2-5; a weak D match, TRBD1 (5 bases). Trimming cost V 4 bases and J 5 bases, with 14 bases left between them. Germline assignment: CDR1 SGHTA and CDR2 FQGTGA. There are 14 residues in the CDR3. The CDR3 here is CASSSAGKGETQYF. CDR3 in DNA: TGTGCCAGCAGCTCCGCAGGGAAGGGGGAGACCCAGTACTTC.

The genes are TRBV21-1 and TRBJ1-2. TRBV21-1 is a known pseudogene. CDR3 size: 16 residues. In nucleotides, the CDR3 is TGTGCCAGCAGCAAAGCGCACGCGGGGGAAGACTATGGCTACACCTTC. Translating it yields CASSKAHAGEDYGYTF.

The table lists this clone with a few counts. The V call is TRBV6-6, the J call TRBJ2-1, with D uncertain. The germline V gene has CDR1 MNHNY and CDR2 SVGAGI (reference sequence). This CDR3 spans 11 amino acids. The V and J ends lost 2 bases and 8 bases respectively, with 4 bases between them. The CDR3 here is CASSYRDEQFF. In DNA, the CDR3 is TGTGCCAGCAGTTACCGGGATGAGCAGTTCTTC.

The chain couples TRBV30 to TRBJ2-7; 8 nucleotides agree with TRBD1. The junction had 12 bases not matched to a gene; V was cut back by 8 bases and J by 6 bases. CDR3 length: 13 amino acids. CDR1 and CDR2 (germline): GTSNPN, SVGIG (reference sequence). CDR3 amino acids: CAGQKQGAGEQYF. The CDR3, as DNA: TGTGCCGGTCAAAAGCAGGGGGCTGGCGAGCAGTACTTC.

The rearrangement joins TRBV28 to TRBJ2-7; 9 bases line up with TRBD1. Germline lookup yields CDR1 MDHEN and CDR2 SYDVKM. The V segment lost 8 bases and the J segment 3 bases; nucleotides outside the gene matches: 11. The CDR3 spans 15 residues. CDR3 sequence: CASCGTGTGFYEQYF. As DNA, the CDR3 is TGTGCCAGCTGCGGGACCGGGACAGGGTTCTACGAGCAGTACTTC.

This clone was seen just once. The chain uses TRBV10-2 and TRBJ2-7; D is unresolved. V lost 3 bases and J 1 base, leaving 7 bases between the germline ends. The CDR3 is 13 amino acids. The germline gives CDR1 WSHSY, CDR2 SAAADI. CDR3 amino acids: CASSDRPSYEQYF. CDR3 bases: TGCGCCAGCAGTGACAGGCCTTCCTACGAGCAGTACTTC.

V gene TRBV5-6 combines with J gene TRBJ1-1; a possible D gene is TRBD1 (6 bases). The V and J ends lost 0 bases and 6 bases respectively, with 9 bases between them. CDR3 length: 13 amino acids. Germline lookup yields CDR1 SGHDT and CDR2 YYEEEE. The CDR3 region is CASSLGGGPEAFF. In nucleotides, the CDR3 is TGTGCCAGCAGCTTGGGGGGGGGCCCTGAAGCTTTCTTT.

This rearrangement joins TRBV10-3 to TRBJ1-5; TRBD1 might be the D (6 bases). Trimming took 2 bases from V and 0 from J, leaving 11 bases between them. The CDR3 extends over 16 amino acids. Germline loops: CDR1 ENHRY, CDR2 SYGVKD. CDR3 region: CAISETQGYSNQPQHF. Here the CDR3 DNA reads TGTGCCATCAGTGAGACACAGGGTTATAGCAATCAGCCCCAGCATTTT.

About this clone itself: Other DNA sequences in this sample translate to the same CDR3. This chain's CDR3 is CASSEQGGGAWNEQFF. CDR3 bases: TGTGCCAGCAGTGAGCAGGGAGGGGGGGCCTGGAATGAGCAGTTCTTC. The rearrangement links TRBV6-4 to TRBJ2-1; D may be TRBD2 (7 bases). Germline-derived CDR1 and CDR2 are MRHNA and SNTAGT. Trimming shortened V by 3 bases and J by 7 bases, and 19 bases separated the two germline ends. The length of the CDR3 is 16 residues.

The rearrangement joins TRBV2 to TRBJ2-7; D perhaps matches TRBD1 (6 bases). The ends were cut back, 10 bases at V and 5 bases at J, with 21 bases in the middle. Germline V lookup: CDR1 SNHLY, CDR2 FYNNEI. The CDR3 consists of 14 residues. Here the CDR3 reads CATTSDRNKNEQYF. CDR3 nucleotides: TGTGCCACTACCTCAGACAGGAATAAGAACGAGCAGTACTTC. The full variable domain, rest sourced from reference TRBV2 and TRBJ2-7, is EPEVTQTPSHQVTQMGQEVILRCVPISNHLYFYWYRQILGQKVEFLVSFYNNEISEKSEIFDDQFSVERPDGSNFTLKIRSTKLEDSAMYFCATTSDRNKNEQYFGPGTRLTVT.

The genes are TRBV2 and TRBJ1-4, with 8 nucleotides matching TRBD1. This CDR3 comprises 16 residues. Unmatched junction bases numbered 5, after V lost 5 bases and J lost 0 bases. Per germline, CDR1 SNHLY and CDR2 FYNNEI. The CDR3 DNA reads as TGTGCCAGCAGTAGGGACAGGCCGGCAACTAATGAAAAACTGTTTTTT. This translates into CASSRDRPATNEKLFF.

This clone was detected only once. The gene calls are TRBV7-9 and TRBJ2-5, with D possibly being TRBD2 (5 bases). The CDR3 sequence is 12 residues long. Trimming took off 2 bases at V and 11 bases at J, with 12 bases between the two ends. CDR1 and CDR2 from the germline V gene are SEHNR and FQNEAQ (reference sequence). The CDR3, as DNA: TGTGCCAGCAGCTTAAGAGGAAGGGAGCAGTACTTC. Translated: CASSLRGREQYF.

The V call is TRBV25-1, the J call TRBJ1-4, with D possibly matching TRBD1 (5 bases). The CDR3 is 17 residues long. Trimming shortened V by 2 bases and J by 0 bases, and 13 bases separated the two germline ends. CDR1 is MGHDK and CDR2 is SYGVNS in the germline V gene. CDR3 in DNA: TGTGCCAGCAGTGAAGGCACAGGCACTGCAACTAATGAAAAACTGTTTTTT. It specifies CASSEGTGTATNEKLFF.